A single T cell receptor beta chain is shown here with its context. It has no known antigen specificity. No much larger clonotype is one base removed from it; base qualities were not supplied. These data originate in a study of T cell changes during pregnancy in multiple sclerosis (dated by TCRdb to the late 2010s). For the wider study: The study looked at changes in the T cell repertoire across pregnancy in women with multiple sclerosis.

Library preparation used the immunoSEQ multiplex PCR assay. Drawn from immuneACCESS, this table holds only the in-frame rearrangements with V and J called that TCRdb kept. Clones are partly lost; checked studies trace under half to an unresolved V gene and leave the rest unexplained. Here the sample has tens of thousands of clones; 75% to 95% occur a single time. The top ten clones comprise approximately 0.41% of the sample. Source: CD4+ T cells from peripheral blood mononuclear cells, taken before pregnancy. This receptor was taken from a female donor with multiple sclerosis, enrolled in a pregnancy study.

The CDR3 protein is CASSVVPDSQTGAFF. The base sequence is TGTGCCAGCAGCGTAGTTCCCGACAGCCAGACGGGAGCTTTCTTT. The V and J genes are TRBV9 and TRBJ1-1, with a tentative D gene TRBD1 over 5 matching bases. Reading from cysteine to phenylalanine, the CDR3 counts 15 amino acids. Only CDR3 DNA is held: 45 bases, read in frame from base 1. V is shortened by 0 bases, J by 10 bases, and the region joining them spans 19 bases. From the germline V gene, CDR1 is SGDLS and CDR2 is YYNGEE.